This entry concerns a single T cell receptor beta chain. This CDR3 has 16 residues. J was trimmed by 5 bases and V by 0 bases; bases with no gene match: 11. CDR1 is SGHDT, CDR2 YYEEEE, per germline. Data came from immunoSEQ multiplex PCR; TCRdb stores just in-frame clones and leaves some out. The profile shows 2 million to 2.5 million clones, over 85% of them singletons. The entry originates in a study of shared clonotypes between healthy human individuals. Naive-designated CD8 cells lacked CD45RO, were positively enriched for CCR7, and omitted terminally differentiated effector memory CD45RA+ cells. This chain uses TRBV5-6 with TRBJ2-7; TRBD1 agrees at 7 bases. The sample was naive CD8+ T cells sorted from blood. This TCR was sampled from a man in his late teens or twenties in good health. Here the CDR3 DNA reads TGTGCCAGCAGCTTGGCCGACAGGGTGAGTGACCACGAGCAGTACTTC. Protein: CASSLADRVSDHEQYF.